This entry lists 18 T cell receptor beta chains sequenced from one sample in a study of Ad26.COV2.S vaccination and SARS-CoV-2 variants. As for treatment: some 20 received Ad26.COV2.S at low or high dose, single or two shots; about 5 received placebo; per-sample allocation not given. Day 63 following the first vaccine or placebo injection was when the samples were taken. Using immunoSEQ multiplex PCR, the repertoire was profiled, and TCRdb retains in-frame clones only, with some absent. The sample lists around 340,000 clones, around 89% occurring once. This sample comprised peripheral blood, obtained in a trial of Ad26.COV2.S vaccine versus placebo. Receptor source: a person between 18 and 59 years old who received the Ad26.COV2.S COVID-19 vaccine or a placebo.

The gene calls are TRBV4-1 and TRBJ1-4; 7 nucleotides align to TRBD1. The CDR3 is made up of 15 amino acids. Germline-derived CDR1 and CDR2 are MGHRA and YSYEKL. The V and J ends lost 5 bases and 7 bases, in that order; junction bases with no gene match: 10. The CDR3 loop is CASSLEGALGEKLFF. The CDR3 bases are TGCGCCAGCAGCTTGGAGGGGGCTTTGGGTGAAAAACTGTTTTTT.

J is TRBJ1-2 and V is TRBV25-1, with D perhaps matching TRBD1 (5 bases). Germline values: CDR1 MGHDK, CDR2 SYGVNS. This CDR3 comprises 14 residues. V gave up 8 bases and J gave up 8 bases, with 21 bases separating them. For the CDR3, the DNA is TGTGCCAGCTCCTCCGAGGGGCGGGTGATGGGCTACACCTTC. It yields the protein CASSSEGRVMGYTF.

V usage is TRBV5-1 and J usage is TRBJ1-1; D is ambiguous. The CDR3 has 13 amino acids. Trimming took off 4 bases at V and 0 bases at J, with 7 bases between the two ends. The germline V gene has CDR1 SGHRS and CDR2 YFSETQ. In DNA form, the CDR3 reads TGCGCCAGCAGCCAGGACCTGAACACTGAAGCTTTCTTT. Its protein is CASSQDLNTEAFF.

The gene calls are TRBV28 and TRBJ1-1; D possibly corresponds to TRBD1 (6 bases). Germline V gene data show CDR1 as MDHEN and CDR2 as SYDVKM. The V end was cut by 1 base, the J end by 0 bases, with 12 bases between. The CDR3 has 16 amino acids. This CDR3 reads CASSLYPTGLNTEAFF. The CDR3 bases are TGTGCCAGCAGTTTATATCCGACAGGATTGAACACTGAAGCTTTCTTT.

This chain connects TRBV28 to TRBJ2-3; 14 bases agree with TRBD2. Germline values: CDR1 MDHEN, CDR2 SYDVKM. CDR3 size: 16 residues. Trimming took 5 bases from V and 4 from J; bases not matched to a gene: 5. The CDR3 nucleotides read TGTGCCAGCAGTGAGACTAGCGGGAGGGCCCCAGATACGCAGTATTTT. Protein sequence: CASSETSGRAPDTQYF.

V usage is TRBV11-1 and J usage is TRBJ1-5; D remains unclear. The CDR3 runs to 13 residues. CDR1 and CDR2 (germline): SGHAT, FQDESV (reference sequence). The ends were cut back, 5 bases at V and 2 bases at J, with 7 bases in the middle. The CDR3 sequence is CASSPGGNQPQHF. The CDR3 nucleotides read TGTGCCAGCAGCCCGGGTGGCAATCAGCCCCAGCATTTT.

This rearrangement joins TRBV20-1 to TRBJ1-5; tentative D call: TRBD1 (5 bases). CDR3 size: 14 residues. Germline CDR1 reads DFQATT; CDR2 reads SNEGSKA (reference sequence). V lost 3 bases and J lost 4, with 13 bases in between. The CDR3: CSASQGPTNQPQHF. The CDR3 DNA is TGCAGTGCTAGTCAGGGACCAACAAATCAGCCCCAGCATTTT.

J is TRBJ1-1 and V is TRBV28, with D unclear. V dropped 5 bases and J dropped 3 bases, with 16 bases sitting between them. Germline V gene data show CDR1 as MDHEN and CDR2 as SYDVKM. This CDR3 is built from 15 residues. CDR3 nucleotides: TGTGCCAGCAGTCCCCTAGGTTTGGAAGACACTGAAGCTTTCTTT. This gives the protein CASSPLGLEDTEAFF.

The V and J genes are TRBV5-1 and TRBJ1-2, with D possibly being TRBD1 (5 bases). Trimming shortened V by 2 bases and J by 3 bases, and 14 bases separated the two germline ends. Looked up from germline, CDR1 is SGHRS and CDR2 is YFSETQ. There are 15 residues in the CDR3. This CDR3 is CASSLEGREDYGYTF. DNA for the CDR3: TGCGCCAGCAGCTTAGAGGGCAGGGAAGACTATGGCTACACCTTC.

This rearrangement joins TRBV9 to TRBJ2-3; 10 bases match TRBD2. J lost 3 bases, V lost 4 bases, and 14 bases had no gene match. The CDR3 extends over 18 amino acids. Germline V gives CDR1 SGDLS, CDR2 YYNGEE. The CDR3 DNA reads TGTGCCAGCAGCTTATCTCAACCGGGACTAGCGAGGACAGATACGCAGTATTTT. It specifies CASSLSQPGLARTDTQYF.

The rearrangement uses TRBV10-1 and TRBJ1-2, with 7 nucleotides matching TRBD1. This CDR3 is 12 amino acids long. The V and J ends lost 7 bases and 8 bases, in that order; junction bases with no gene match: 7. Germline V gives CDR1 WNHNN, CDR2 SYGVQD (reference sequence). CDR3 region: CASNRPGGGYTF. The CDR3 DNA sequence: TGCGCCAGCAACCGGCCAGGGGGGGGCTACACCTTC.

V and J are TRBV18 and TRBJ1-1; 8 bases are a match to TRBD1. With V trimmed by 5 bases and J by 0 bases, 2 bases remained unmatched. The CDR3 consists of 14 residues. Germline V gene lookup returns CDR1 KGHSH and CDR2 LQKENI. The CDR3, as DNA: TGTGCCAGCTCAGCAGGGGGCGTGAACACTGAAGCTTTCTTT. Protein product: CASSAGGVNTEAFF.

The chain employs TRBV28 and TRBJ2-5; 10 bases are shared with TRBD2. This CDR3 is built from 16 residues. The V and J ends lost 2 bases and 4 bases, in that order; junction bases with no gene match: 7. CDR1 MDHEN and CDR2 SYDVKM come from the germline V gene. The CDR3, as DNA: TGTGCCAGCAGTTTACCTAGCGGGAGACGGGGAGAGACCCAGTACTTC. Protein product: CASSLPSGRRGETQYF.

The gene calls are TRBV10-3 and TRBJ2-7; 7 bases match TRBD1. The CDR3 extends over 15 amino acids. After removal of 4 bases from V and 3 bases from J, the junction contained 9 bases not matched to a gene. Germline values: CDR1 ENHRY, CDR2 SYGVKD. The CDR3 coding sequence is TGTGCCATCAGTGGTGCACCGACAGGGATCTACGAGCAGTACTTC. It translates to CAISGAPTGIYEQYF.

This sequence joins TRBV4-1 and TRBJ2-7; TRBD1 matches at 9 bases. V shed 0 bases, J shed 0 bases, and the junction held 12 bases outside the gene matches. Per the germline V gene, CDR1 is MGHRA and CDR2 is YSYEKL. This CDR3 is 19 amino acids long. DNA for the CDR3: TGCGCCAGCAGCCAAGAAAGGGGGACAGGGCGAGGGTACTCCTACGAGCAGTACTTC. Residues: CASSQERGTGRGYSYEQYF.

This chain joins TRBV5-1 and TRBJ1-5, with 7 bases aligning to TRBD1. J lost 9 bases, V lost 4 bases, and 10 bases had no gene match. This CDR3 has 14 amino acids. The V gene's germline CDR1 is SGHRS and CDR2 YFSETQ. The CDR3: CASSLRQGSRPQHF. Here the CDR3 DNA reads TGCGCCAGCAGCCTGAGACAGGGTAGTAGGCCCCAGCATTTT. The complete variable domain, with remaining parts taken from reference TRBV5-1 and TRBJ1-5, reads KAGVTQTPRYLIKTRGQQVTLSCSPISGHRSVSWYQQTPGQGLQFLFEYFSETQRNKGNFPGRFSGRQFSNSRSEMNVSTLELGDSALYLCASSLRQGSRPQHFGDGTRLSIL.

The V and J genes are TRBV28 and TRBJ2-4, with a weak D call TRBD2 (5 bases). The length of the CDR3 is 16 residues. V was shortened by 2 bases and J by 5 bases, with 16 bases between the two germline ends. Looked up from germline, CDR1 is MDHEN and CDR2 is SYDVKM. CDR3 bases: TGTGCCAGCAGTTTACTCACGCGGGCCTTCGAAAACATTCAGTACTTC. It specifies CASSLLTRAFENIQYF. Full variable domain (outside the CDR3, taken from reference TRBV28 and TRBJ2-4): DVKVTQSSRYLVKRTGEKVFLECVQDMDHENMFWYRQDPGLGLRLIYFSYDVKMKEKGDIPEGYSVSREKKERFSLILESASTNQTSMYLCASSLLTRAFENIQYFGAGTRLSVL.

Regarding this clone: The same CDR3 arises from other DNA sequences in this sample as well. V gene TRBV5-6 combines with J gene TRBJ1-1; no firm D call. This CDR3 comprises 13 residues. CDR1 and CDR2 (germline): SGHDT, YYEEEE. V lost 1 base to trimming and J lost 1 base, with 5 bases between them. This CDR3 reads CASSLKPNTEAFF. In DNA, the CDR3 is TGTGCCAGCAGCTTGAAGCCGAACACTGAAGCTTTCTTT.